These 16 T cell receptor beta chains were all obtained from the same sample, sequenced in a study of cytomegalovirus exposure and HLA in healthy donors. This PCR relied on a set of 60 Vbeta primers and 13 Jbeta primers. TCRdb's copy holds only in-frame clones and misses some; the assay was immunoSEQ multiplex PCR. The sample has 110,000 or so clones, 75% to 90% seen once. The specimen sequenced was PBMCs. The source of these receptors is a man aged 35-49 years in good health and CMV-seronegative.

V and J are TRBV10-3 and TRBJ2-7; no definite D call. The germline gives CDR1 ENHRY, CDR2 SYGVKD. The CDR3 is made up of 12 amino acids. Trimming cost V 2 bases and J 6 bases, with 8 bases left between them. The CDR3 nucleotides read TGTGCCATCAGTGAGAACCACAGCGAGCAGTACTTC. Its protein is CAISENHSEQYF.

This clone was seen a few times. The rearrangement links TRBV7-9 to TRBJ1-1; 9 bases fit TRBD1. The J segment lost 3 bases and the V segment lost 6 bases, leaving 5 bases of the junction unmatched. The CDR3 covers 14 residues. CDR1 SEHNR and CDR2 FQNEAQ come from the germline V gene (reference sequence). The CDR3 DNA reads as TGTGCCAGCAGGTCAACAGGGGGCGACACTGAAGCTTTCTTT. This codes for CASRSTGGDTEAFF.

The DNA of the CDR3 is TGTGCCAGCAGTACCGAGAACTATGGCTACACCTTC. Its translation: CASSTENYGYTF. The rearrangement links TRBV9 to TRBJ1-2; D remains ambiguous. Trimming pared 5 bases from V and 2 bases from J, leaving 7 bases between. Germline V gene lookup returns CDR1 SGDLS and CDR2 YYNGEE. The CDR3 length is 12 residues.

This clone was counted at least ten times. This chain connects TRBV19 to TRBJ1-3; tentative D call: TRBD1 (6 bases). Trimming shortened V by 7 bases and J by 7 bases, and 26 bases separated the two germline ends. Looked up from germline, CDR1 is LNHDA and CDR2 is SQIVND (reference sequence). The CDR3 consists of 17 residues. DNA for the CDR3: TGTGCCAGTATGCCCCAGAGGGGGGGACCGACGGACAACACCATATATTTT. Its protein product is CASMPQRGGPTDNTIYF.

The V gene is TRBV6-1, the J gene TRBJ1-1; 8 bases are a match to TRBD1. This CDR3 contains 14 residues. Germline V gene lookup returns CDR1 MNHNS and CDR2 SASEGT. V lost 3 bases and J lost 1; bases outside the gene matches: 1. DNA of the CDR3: TGTGCCAGCAGTGAGGGACAGGAGAACACTGAAGCTTTCTTT. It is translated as CASSEGQENTEAFF.

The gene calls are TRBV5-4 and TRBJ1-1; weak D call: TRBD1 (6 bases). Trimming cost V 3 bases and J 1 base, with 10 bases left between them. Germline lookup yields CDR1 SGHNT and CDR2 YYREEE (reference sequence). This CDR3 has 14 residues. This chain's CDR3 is CASSSWTANTEAFF. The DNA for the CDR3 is TGTGCCAGCAGCTCTTGGACAGCGAACACTGAAGCTTTCTTT.

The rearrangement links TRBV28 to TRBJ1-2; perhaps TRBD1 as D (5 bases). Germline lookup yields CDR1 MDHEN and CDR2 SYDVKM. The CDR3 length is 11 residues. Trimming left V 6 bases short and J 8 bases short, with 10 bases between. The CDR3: CASSREGGYTF. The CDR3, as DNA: TGTGCCAGCAGCAGGGAGGGGGGCTACACCTTC.

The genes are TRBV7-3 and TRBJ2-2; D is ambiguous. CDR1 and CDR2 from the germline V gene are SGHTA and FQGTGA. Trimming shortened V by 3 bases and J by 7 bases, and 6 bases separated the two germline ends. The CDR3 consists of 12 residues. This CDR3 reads CASSFGNGELFF. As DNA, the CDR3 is TGTGCCAGCAGCTTCGGTAACGGGGAGCTGTTTTTT.

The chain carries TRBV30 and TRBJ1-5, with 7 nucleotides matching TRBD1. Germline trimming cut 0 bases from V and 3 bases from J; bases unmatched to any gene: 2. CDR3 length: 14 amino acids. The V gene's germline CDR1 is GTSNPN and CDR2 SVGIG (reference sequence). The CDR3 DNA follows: TGTGCCTGGAGTGTAACAGGGGTCAATCAGCCCCAGCATTTT. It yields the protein CAWSVTGVNQPQHF.

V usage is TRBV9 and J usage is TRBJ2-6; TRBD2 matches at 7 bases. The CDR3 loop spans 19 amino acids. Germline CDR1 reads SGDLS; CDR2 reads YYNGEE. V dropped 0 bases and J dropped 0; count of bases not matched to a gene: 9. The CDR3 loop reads CASSVDPSSGISGANVLTF. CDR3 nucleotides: TGTGCCAGCAGCGTAGACCCTTCTAGCGGAATCTCTGGGGCCAACGTCCTGACTTTC.

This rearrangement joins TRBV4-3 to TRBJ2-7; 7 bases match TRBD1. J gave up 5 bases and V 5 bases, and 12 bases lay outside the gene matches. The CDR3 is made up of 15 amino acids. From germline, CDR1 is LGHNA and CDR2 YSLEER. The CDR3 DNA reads TGCGCCAGCAGCAAAGCATTGCAGGGGGTCGACGAGCAGTACTTC. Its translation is CASSKALQGVDEQYF.

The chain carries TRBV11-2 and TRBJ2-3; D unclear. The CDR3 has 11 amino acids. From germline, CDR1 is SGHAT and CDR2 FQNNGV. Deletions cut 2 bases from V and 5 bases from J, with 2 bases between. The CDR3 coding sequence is TGTGCCAGCAGCTTACTAGATACGCAGTATTTT. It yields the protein CASSLLDTQYF.

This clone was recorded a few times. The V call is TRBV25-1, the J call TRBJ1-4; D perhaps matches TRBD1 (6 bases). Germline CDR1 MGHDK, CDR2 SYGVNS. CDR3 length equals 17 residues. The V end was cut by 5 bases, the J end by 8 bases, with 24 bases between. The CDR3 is CASSRGGPREVGEKLFF. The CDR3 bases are TGTGCCAGCAGTAGGGGGGGACCACGGGAAGTTGGCGAAAAACTGTTTTTT.

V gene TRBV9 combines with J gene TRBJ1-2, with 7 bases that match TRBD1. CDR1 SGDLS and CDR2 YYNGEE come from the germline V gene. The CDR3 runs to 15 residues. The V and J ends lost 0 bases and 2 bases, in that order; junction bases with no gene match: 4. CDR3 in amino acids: CASSVGPGGNYGYTF. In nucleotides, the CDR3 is TGTGCCAGCAGCGTAGGTCCAGGGGGGAACTATGGCTACACCTTC.

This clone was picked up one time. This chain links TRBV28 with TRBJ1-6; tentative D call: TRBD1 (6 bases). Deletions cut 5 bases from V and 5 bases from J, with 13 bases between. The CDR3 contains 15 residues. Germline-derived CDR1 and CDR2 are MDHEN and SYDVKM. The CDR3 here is CASSPWTDDNSPLHF. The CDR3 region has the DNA TGTGCCAGCAGTCCATGGACAGATGATAATTCACCCCTCCACTTT. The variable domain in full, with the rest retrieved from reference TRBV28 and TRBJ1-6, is DVKVTQSSRYLVKRTGEKVFLECVQDMDHENMFWYRQDPGLGLRLIYFSYDVKMKEKGDIPEGYSVSREKKERFSLILESASTNQTSMYLCASSPWTDDNSPLHFGNGTRLTVT.

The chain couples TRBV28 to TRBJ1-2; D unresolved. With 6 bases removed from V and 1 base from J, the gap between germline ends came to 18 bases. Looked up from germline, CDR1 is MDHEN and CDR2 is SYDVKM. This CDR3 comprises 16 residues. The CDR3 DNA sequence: TGTGCCAGCAGCAGCGGGCCTGTTATAATTAACTATGGCTACACCTTC. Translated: CASSSGPVIINYGYTF.